A selection of T cell receptor beta chains follows, all from one sample in a study of glioma-infiltrating T cells after dendritic cell vaccination. TCRdb's copy holds only in-frame clones and misses some; the assay was immunoSEQ multiplex PCR. The sample carries around 100,000 clones, 81% recorded once. The source was blood, collected before dendritic cell vaccination. Receptor source: a human donor with glioblastoma. Each CDR3 is given with its conserved first and last residue. The D gene is left open where the match is weak. The listing skips clone size in some rows; elsewhere it reads once, few, many or a size class.

v_gene,d_gene,abundance,j_gene,CDR3aa,CDR3nt
TRBV5-1,TRBD1,NA,TRBJ2-5,CASRQDPGQGKTQYF,TGCGCCAGCAGACAAGATCCGGGACAGGGGAAGACCCAGTACTTC
TRBV20-1,NA,NA,TRBJ1-1,CSAPQHGGAFF,TGCAGTGCCCCGCAACATGGTGGAGCTTTCTTT
TRBV6-1,TRBD1,NA,TRBJ1-2,CASSRGQENYGYTF,TGTGCCAGCAGTCGAGGACAGGAAAACTATGGCTACACCTTC
TRBV18,TRBD2,NA,TRBJ2-3,CASSPPFSGGSPKTDTQYF,TGTGCCAGCTCACCACCGTTTAGCGGGGGGTCCCCCAAAACAGATACGCAGTATTTT
TRBV5-4,NA,NA,TRBJ1-2,CASSPGLPGGYTF,TGTGCCAGCAGCCCGGGACTGCCGGGTGGCTACACCTTC
TRBV7-9,NA,NA,TRBJ1-1,CASSLAEASNTEAFF,TGTGCCAGCAGCTTAGCAGAGGCGTCGAACACTGAAGCTTTCTTT
TRBV2,NA,NA,TRBJ2-7,CASSVQGLSYEQYF,TGTGCCAGCAGTGTGCAGGGCCTCTCCTACGAGCAGTACTTC
TRBV5-1,TRBD2,NA,TRBJ2-1,CASSLVASGLNEQFF,TGCGCCAGCAGCCTTGTGGCTAGCGGGCTCAATGAGCAGTTCTTC
TRBV10-1,TRBD2,NA,TRBJ2-3,CASSRTSGGTSTDTQYF,TGCGCCAGCAGTCGGACTAGCGGGGGTACTAGCACAGATACGCAGTATTTT
TRBV6-5,NA,once,TRBJ1-1,CASSYPRSGEAFF,TGTGCCAGCAGTTACCCGCGTAGCGGGGAAGCTTTCTTT
TRBV6-5,TRBD1,NA,TRBJ1-2,CASSWTGTENYGYTF,TGTGCCAGCAGTTGGACCGGGACAGAAAACTATGGCTACACCTTC
TRBV5-1,NA,NA,TRBJ2-7,CASSLQGFEQYF,TGCGCCAGCAGTTTACAGGGATTCGAGCAGTACTTC
TRBV9,NA,NA,TRBJ1-2,CASSASWRNGYTF,TGTGCCAGCAGCGCCTCGTGGAGGAATGGCTACACCTTC
TRBV7-9,TRBD2,NA,TRBJ2-5,CASSPQAGGGETQYF,TGTGCCAGCAGCCCCCAAGCGGGGGGCGGGGAGACCCAGTACTTC
TRBV4-2,NA,few,TRBJ1-1,CASSQEQGFMNTEAFF,TGTGCCAGCAGCCAGGAACAGGGTTTCATGAACACTGAAGCTTTCTTT
TRBV15,TRBD1,few,TRBJ2-3,CATSRGQGAGTDTQYF,TGTGCCACCAGCAGAGGACAGGGGGCAGGCACAGATACGCAGTATTTT
TRBV18,NA,NA,TRBJ1-2,CASSPMDRGNEPDNYGYTF,TGTGCCAGCTCACCAATGGACCGGGGAAACGAACCTGATAACTATGGCTACACCTTC
TRBV5-1,TRBD1,NA,TRBJ1-4,CASSSIRDSNEKLFF,TGCGCCAGCAGCTCTATCCGGGACAGTAATGAAAAACTGTTTTTT
TRBV6-1,TRBD1,NA,TRBJ1-1,CASRMDRLNTEAFF,TGTGCCAGCAGGATGGACAGGCTGAACACTGAAGCTTTCTTT
TRBV18,NA,NA,TRBJ2-1,CASSLRDVGDNEQFF,TGTGCCAGCTCACTGCGGGACGTGGGAGACAATGAGCAGTTCTTC
TRBV6-1,TRBD1,few,TRBJ2-1,CASSAGQGVSHYNEQFF,TGTGCCAGCAGTGCGGGACAGGGGGTCTCCCACTACAATGAGCAGTTCTTC
TRBV7-5,NA,NA,TRBJ2-1,CVRSPQQGRDEQFF,TGTGTCAGAAGCCCGCAACAGGGGCGGGATGAGCAGTTCTTC
TRBV14,TRBD2,NA,TRBJ2-3,CASSHYTSVSFTDTQYF,TGTGCCAGCAGCCACTACACTAGCGTCTCCTTCACAGATACGCAGTATTTT
TRBV6-1,NA,NA,TRBJ1-2,CASSEVIVEYGYTF,TGTGCCAGCAGTGAAGTCATAGTGGAGTATGGCTACACCTTC
TRBV5-1,NA,NA,TRBJ1-3,CASTPSYPGNTIYF,TGCGCCAGCACCCCGTCTTATCCTGGAAACACCATATATTTT
TRBV19,TRBD2,NA,TRBJ2-6,CASSITSGDFSGANVLTF,TGTGCCAGTAGTATCACTAGCGGGGACTTCTCTGGGGCCAACGTCCTGACTTTC
TRBV4-1,TRBD2,NA,TRBJ2-5,CASSQEGGLAGAETQYF,TGCGCCAGCAGCCAAGAAGGGGGCCTAGCGGGGGCGGAGACCCAGTACTTC
TRBV19,NA,NA,TRBJ1-1,CASGGNTEAFF,TGTGCCAGCGGAGGAAACACTGAAGCTTTCTTT
TRBV4-3,TRBD2,NA,TRBJ2-3,CASSQWSSGGPDTQYF,TGCGCCAGCAGCCAATGGTCTAGCGGGGGCCCAGATACGCAGTATTTT
TRBV6-5,NA,NA,TRBJ2-7,CASSYSNFPKPYEQYF,TGTGCCAGCAGTTACTCGAATTTTCCTAAGCCCTACGAGCAGTACTTC
TRBV7-2,TRBD2,NA,TRBJ2-7,CASSSMRASGGTYEQYF,TGTGCCAGCAGCTCCATGAGGGCTAGCGGGGGTACCTACGAGCAGTACTTC
TRBV6-1,NA,NA,TRBJ2-3,CATKDWSTDTQYF,TGTGCCACCAAAGACTGGAGCACAGATACGCAGTATTTT
TRBV5-6,NA,NA,TRBJ1-2,CASSLVLRDFGYTF,TGTGCCAGCAGCTTGGTACTCAGGGATTTTGGCTACACCTTC
TRBV5-6,TRBD1,once,TRBJ2-7,CASSFGGTGYEQYF,TGTGCCAGCAGTTTCGGGGGGACAGGGTATGAGCAGTACTTC
TRBV6-5,TRBD2,NA,TRBJ2-7,CASSAGTSGYEQYF,TGTGCCAGCAGCGCCGGGACTAGCGGGTACGAGCAGTACTTC
TRBV4-2,TRBD2,NA,TRBJ2-5,CASSQDYRGGAEETQYF,TGTGCCAGCAGCCAAGATTACCGCGGGGGGGCCGAGGAGACCCAGTACTTC
TRBV11-2,NA,NA,TRBJ1-1,CASSLERVNTEAFF,TGTGCCAGCAGCTTAGAACGGGTGAACACTGAAGCTTTCTTT
TRBV27,TRBD2,NA,TRBJ2-2,CASSSSGGRTGELFF,TGTGCCAGCAGTTCCTCGGGGGGGCGTACCGGGGAGCTGTTTTTT
TRBV4-2,NA,NA,TRBJ1-5,CASSQDEGRTQHF,TGTGCCAGCAGCCAAGATGAAGGGAGGACCCAGCATTTT
TRBV5-1,NA,NA,TRBJ1-1,CASSLAVTGKAFF,TGCGCCAGCAGCTTGGCCGTCACAGGAAAAGCTTTCTTT
TRBV5-1,TRBD2,NA,TRBJ2-7,CASRDTGTRPIAYF,TGCGCCAGCAGGGATACCGGGACTAGACCGATTGCGTACTTC
TRBV2,NA,NA,TRBJ2-2,CASVGGATNTGELFF,TGTGCCAGCGTGGGGGGGGCCACGAACACCGGGGAGCTGTTTTTT
TRBV7-8,NA,NA,TRBJ2-1,CASTSWGGAIYNEQFF,TGTGCCAGCACCTCTTGGGGGGGGGCCATCTACAATGAGCAGTTCTTC
TRBV9,TRBD2,NA,TRBJ2-5,CASSTRWWEGGETQYF,TGTGCCAGCAGCACGCGCTGGTGGGAGGGCGGAGAGACCCAGTACTTC
TRBV6-1,NA,NA,TRBJ1-1,CASWGLRTNTEAFF,TGTGCCAGTTGGGGCCTAAGGACCAACACTGAAGCTTTCTTT
TRBV7-9,NA,NA,TRBJ1-2,CASSLSSERFGYTF,TGTGCCAGCAGCTTAAGCAGTGAGAGGTTTGGCTACACCTTC
TRBV5-4,NA,NA,TRBJ1-6,CAEGDGFGSPLHF,TGTGCCGAAGGGGATGGTTTTGGGTCACCCCTCCACTTT
TRBV18,TRBD2,NA,TRBJ2-7,CASSEGTSGPYEQYF,TGTGCCAGCTCCGAGGGGACTAGCGGCCCCTACGAGCAGTACTTC
TRBV15,NA,once,TRBJ1-2,CATSRDVSGRGSGYGYTF,TGTGCCACCAGCAGAGATGTTAGTGGCAGAGGGTCGGGCTATGGCTACACCTTC
TRBV7-9,TRBD2,NA,TRBJ2-1,CASSLRRGGGRDEQFF,TGTGCCAGCAGTTTACGGCGGGGGGGTGGAAGGGATGAGCAGTTCTTC
TRBV5-1,TRBD1,NA,TRBJ1-1,CASSLAEGGIAEAFF,TGCGCCAGCAGCTTGGCCGAAGGGGGCATCGCTGAAGCTTTCTTT
TRBV9,NA,NA,TRBJ1-1,CASSVDRQHEAFF,TGTGCCAGCAGCGTAGATAGACAGCATGAAGCTTTCTTT
TRBV2,TRBD1,NA,TRBJ2-7,CASRRGQGAYEQYF,TGTGCCAGCAGGCGAGGACAGGGGGCCTACGAGCAGTACTTC
TRBV10-3,NA,few,TRBJ1-1,CAIRGTNTEAFF,TGTGCCATCAGGGGCACGAACACTGAAGCTTTCTTT
TRBV20-1,TRBD1,NA,TRBJ1-2,CSASGQGGYTF,TGCAGTGCTAGTGGACAGGGGGGCTACACCTTC
TRBV7-9,TRBD1,NA,TRBJ2-7,CASEPTGDGYEQYF,TGTGCCAGCGAGCCAACAGGGGACGGCTACGAGCAGTACTTC
TRBV9,NA,NA,TRBJ2-4,CASSVEAVQGIQYF,TGTGCCAGCAGCGTAGAAGCGGTACAGGGCATTCAGTACTTC
TRBV4-2,NA,NA,TRBJ2-7,CASSQDLESEQYF,TGTGCCAGCAGCCAAGATTTAGAATCCGAGCAGTACTTC
TRBV6-6,TRBD1,NA,TRBJ2-7,CASSGWRTGNHEQYF,TGTGCCAGCAGTGGGTGGAGGACAGGGAACCACGAGCAGTACTTC
TRBV27,TRBD1,NA,TRBJ2-1,CASSLRSGQEDNEQFF,TGTGCCAGCAGTTTACGTTCTGGACAGGAGGACAATGAGCAGTTCTTC